This T cell receptor (beta chain) is drawn from a study of CD8 T cells in ankylosing spondylitis. Findings and caveats of the study: Some of the motif variants had earlier been found in reactive arthritis patients' fluid and blood. Disease-linked clones, CD8+, were relatively rare in peripheral blood. Seven or eight highly homologous variants made up a TCR beta motif, and this motif appeared characteristic of ankylosing spondylitis blood.

Libraries for TCR beta were made by quantitative 5'-RACE with molecular barcodes. TCRdb reprocessed the 5' RACE reads via MiXCR and lists one record per CDR3 protein. Of some 330,000 distinct CDR3 sequences listed, around 7.6% are singletons. The sample holds a few counts of this clonotype. Its antigen is as yet unknown. The CDR3 consists of 17 residues. Germline V gives CDR1 LNHNV, CDR2 YYDKDF (reference sequence). V lost 0 bases and J 1 base, leaving 15 bases between the germline ends. Sequences were obtained from blood, either unsorted or a sorted T cell fraction (not recorded which). This TCR came from a male donor with ankylosing spondylitis. V is TRBV15 and J is TRBJ1-1, with D tentatively TRBD1 (6 bases). The CDR3 protein is CATSRDLGAGGNTEAFF. CDR3 coding DNA: TGTGCCACCAGCAGAGATTTGGGGGCGGGGGGGAACACTGAAGCTTTCTTT.